Below are 2 T cell receptor beta chains sequenced from a single sample in a study of T cells in Graves' hyperthyroidism and ophthalmopathy. TCR beta CDR3 sequences were amplified from RNA transcripts. The HTBI set primed first-round TCR CDR3 RT-PCR. MiXCR, applied by TCRdb to the multiplex PCR reads, yields one record per CDR3 protein. The table shows roughly 700,000 distinct CDR3 sequences, with approximately 36% occurring only once. Sequencing was performed on blood. Receptors originate from a woman in her thirties or forties with Graves' hyperthyroidism.

Turning to this clonotype: A read error may produce the germline difference seen at one junction end. The rearrangement joins TRBV7-2 to TRBJ1-2, with D unclear. The CDR3 sequence is 16 residues long. Germline loops: CDR1 SGHTA, CDR2 FQGNSA. CDR3 sequence reads: CASSLADGSGIYGYTF. CDR3 in DNA: TGCGCCAGCAGCCTAGCGGACGGCAGTGGAATCTATGGCTACACCTTC.

This clonotype was seen only a few times. This chain links TRBV6-6 with TRBJ1-3; D gene unclear. The CDR3 has 14 amino acids. V lost 5 bases to trimming and J lost 6 bases, with 14 bases between them. Germline assignment: CDR1 MNHNY and CDR2 SVGAGI (reference sequence). This chain's CDR3 is CASSPLGEPNTIYF. In DNA, the CDR3 is TGTGCCAGCAGTCCCCTGGGAGAACCAAACACCATATATTTT.